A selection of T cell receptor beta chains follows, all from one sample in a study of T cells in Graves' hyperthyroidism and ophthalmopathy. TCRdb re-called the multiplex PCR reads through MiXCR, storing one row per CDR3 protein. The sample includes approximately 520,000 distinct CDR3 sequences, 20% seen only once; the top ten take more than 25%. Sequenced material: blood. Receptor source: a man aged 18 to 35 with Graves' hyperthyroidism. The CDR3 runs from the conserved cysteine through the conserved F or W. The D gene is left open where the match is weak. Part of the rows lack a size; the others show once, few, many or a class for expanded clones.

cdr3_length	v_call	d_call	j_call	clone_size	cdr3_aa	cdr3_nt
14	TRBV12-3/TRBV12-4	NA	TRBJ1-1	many	CASSLEYNNTEAFF	TGTGCCAGCAGTTTAGAGTACAACAACACTGAAGCTTTCTTT
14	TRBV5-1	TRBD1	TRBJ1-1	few	CASTSQGVRAEAFF	TGCGCCAGCACATCACAGGGGGTTAGGGCTGAAGCTTTCTTT
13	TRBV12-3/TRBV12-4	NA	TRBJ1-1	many	CASSMTGNTEAFF	TGTGCCAGCAGTATGACAGGGAACACTGAAGCTTTCTTT
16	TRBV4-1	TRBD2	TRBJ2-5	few	CASSQGPSGGPETQYF	TGCGCCAGCAGCCAAGGGCCTTCGGGGGGGCCCGAGACCCAGTACTTC
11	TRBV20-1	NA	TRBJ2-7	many	CRMTDSYEQYF	TGCAGGATGACTGACTCCTACGAGCAGTACTTC
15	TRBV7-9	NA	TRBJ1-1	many	CASSLDRRENTEAFF	TGTGCCAGCAGCTTAGACCGTCGGGAAAACACTGAAGCTTTCTTT
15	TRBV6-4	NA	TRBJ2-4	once	CASSEFGGAKNIQYF	TGTGCCAGCAGTGAGTTCGGGGGAGCCAAAAACATTCAGTACTTC
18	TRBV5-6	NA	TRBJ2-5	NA	CASSLPPGRGENQETQYF	TGTGCCAGCAGCTTACCCCCGGGGAGGGGGGAGAACCAAGAGACCCAGTACTTC
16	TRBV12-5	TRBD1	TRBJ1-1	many	CASGLVPGQGNTEAFF	TGTGCTAGTGGTTTGGTACCGGGACAGGGGAACACTGAAGCTTTCTTT
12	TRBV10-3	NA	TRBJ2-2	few	CAISELAGELFF	TGTGCCATCAGTGAACTAGCCGGGGAGCTGTTTTTT
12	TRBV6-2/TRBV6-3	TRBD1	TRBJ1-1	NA	CAAMQGETEAFF	TGTGCCGCAATGCAGGGGGAGACTGAAGCTTTCTTT
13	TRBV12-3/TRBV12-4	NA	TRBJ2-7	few	CASSSHTPYEQYF	TGTGCCAGCAGTTCCCACACCCCGTACGAGCAGTACTTC
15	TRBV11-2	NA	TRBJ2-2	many	CASSLDRGRLWELFF	TGTGCCAGCAGCTTAGATCGAGGCAGGCTTTGGGAGCTGTTTTTT
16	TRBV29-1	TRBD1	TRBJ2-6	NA	CSVETGDESGANVLTF	TGCAGCGTGGAGACAGGGGATGAGTCTGGGGCCAACGTCCTGACTTTC
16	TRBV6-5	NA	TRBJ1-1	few	CASSYWDSGRRVAAFF	TGTGCCAGCAGTTACTGGGACTCAGGGCGACGGGTTGCAGCTTTCTTT
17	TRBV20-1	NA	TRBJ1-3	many	CSARKVGDSKTGNTIYF	TGCAGTGCTAGGAAGGTCGGCGACAGCAAAACCGGAAACACCATATATTTT
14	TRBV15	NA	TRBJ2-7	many	CATSWAQQDQEQYF	TGTGCCACCAGTTGGGCCCAACAGGATCAAGAGCAGTACTTC
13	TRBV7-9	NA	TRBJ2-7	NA	CASIGLTPYERYF	TGTGCCAGCATCGGGTTAACACCCTACGAGCGGTACTTC
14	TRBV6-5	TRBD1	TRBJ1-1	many	CASSLDRVGTEAFF	TGTGCCAGCAGCTTGGACAGGGTCGGAACTGAAGCTTTCTTT
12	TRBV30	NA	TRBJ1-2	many	CAWSWLNYGYTF	TGTGCCTGGAGTTGGCTTAACTATGGCTACACCTTC
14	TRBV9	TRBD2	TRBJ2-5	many	CASSAQVGRGTQYF	TGTGCCAGCAGCGCCCAAGTGGGGAGGGGGACCCAGTACTTC
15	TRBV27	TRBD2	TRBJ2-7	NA	CASRMYSGESYEQYF	TGTGCCAGCAGGATGTATAGCGGGGAATCCTACGAGCAGTACTTC
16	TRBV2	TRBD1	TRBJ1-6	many	CASRRTGTGFDSPLHF	TGTGCCAGCAGACGCACCGGGACAGGGTTCGATTCACCCCTCCACTTT
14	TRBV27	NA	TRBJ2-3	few	CASSPQVGTDTQYF	TGTGCCAGCAGTCCACAGGTTGGCACAGATACGCAGTATTTT
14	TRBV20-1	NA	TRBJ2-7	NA	CSARDTETPYEQYF	TGCAGTGCTAGAGATACGGAGACGCCCTACGAGCAGTACTTC
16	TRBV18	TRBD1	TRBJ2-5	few	CASSSRDRGGQETQYF	TGTGCCAGCTCATCTCGGGACAGGGGCGGCCAAGAGACCCAGTACTTC
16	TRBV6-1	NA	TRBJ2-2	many	CASRAISTIYAGELFF	TGTGCCAGCAGAGCTATTTCCACAATTTACGCCGGGGAGCTGTTTTTT
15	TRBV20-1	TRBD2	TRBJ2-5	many	CSARELAGLGETQYF	TGCAGTGCTAGAGAACTAGCGGGTCTTGGGGAGACCCAGTACTTC
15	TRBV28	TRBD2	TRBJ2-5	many	CASNPEWSGGETQYF	TGTGCCAGCAACCCAGAATGGAGCGGGGGGGAGACCCAGTACTTC
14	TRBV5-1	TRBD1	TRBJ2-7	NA	CASSTGQGGALQYF	TGCGCCAGCAGCACTGGACAGGGGGGGGCATTGCAGTACTTC
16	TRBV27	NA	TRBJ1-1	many	CASRFQREGRGTEAFF	TGTGCCAGCAGATTTCAACGGGAGGGGAGGGGGACTGAAGCTTTCTTT
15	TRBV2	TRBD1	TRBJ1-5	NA	CASRATGGSREPQHF	TGTGCCAGCAGGGCGACAGGGGGCTCGAGGGAGCCCCAGCATTTT
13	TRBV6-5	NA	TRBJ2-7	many	CASSRDHSYEQYF	TGTGCCAGCAGCAGGGACCACTCCTACGAGCAGTACTTC
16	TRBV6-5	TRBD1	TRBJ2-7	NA	CASSYSLRQGRYEQYF	TGTGCCAGCAGTTACTCGTTGAGACAGGGGAGGTACGAGCAGTACTTC
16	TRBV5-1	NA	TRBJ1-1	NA	CASSSAPGHQMGEAFF	TGCGCCAGCAGCTCTGCGCCGGGACACCAAATGGGTGAAGCTTTCTTT
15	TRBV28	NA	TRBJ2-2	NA	CASSIRGQNTGELFF	TGTGCCAGCAGTATCCGGGGACAGAACACCGGGGAGCTGTTTTTT
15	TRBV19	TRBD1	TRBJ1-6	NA	CASSIAAGGNSPLHF	TGTGCCAGTAGTATAGCTGCAGGGGGGAATTCACCCCTCCACTTT
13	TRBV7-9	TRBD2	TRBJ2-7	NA	CASSPGGLSEQYF	TGTGCCAGCAGCCCGGGAGGACTTAGCGAGCAGTACTTC
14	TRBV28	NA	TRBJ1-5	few	CASSFSGHNQPQHF	TGTGCCAGCAGTTTCAGTGGGCACAATCAGCCCCAGCATTTT
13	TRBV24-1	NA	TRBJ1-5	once	CATSGTLNQPQHF	TGTGCCACCTCCGGGACACTCAATCAGCCCCAGCATTTT
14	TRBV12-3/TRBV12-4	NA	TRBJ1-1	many	CASSSRVGNTEAFF	TGTGCCAGCAGTTCCAGGGTCGGTAACACTGAAGCTTTCTTT
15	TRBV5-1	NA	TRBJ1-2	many	CASSLVTEPNYGYTF	TGCGCCAGCAGCTTGGTAACAGAACCTAACTATGGCTACACCTTC
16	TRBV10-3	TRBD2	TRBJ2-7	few	CAISESLAGSSYEQYF	TGTGCCATCAGTGAGAGTCTAGCGGGGTCTTCCTACGAGCAGTACTTC
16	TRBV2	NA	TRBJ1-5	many	CASSERTITLSQPQHF	TGTGCCAGCAGTGAAAGGACTATTACCCTTAGTCAGCCCCAGCATTTT
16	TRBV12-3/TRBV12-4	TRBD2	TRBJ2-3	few	CASSSYRDYRTDTQYF	TGTGCCAGCAGTTCCTACCGGGACTACCGCACAGATACGCAGTATTTT
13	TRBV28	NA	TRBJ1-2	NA	CASSSNPGKGYTF	TGTGCCAGCAGTTCGAACCCAGGGAAGGGCTACACCTTC
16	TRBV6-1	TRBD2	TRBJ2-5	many	CASSEALPSGEETQYF	TGTGCCAGCAGTGAAGCTCTTCCTAGCGGGGAGGAGACCCAGTACTTC
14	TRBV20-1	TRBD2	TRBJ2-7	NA	CSAARSGVSYEQYF	TGCAGTGCTGCGAGGAGCGGGGTCTCCTACGAGCAGTACTTC
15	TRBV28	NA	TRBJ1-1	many	CASRLLTALNTEAFF	TGTGCCAGCAGGCTTTTGACAGCCCTGAACACTGAAGCTTTCTTT
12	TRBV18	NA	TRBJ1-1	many	CASSPQNTEAFF	TGTGCCAGCAGTCCACAAAACACTGAAGCTTTCTTT
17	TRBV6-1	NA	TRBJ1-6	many	CASSSFGAQGGNSPLHF	TGTGCCAGCAGCTCTTTCGGGGCCCAAGGCGGTAATTCACCCCTCCACTTT
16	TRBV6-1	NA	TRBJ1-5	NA	CASREGQVYSNQPQHF	TGTGCCAGCAGGGAAGGGCAGGTTTATAGCAATCAGCCCCAGCATTTT
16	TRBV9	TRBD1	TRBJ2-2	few	CASSADRGGGTGELFF	TGTGCCAGCAGCGCCGACAGGGGAGGTGGCACCGGGGAGCTGTTTTTT
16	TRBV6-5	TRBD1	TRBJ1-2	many	CASTLGGQGKINGYTF	TGTGCCAGCACCCTAGGCGGACAGGGAAAGATTAATGGCTACACCTTC
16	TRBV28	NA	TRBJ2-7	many	CASSFPARQNSYEQYF	TGTGCCAGCAGTTTTCCGGCCAGACAGAACTCCTACGAGCAGTACTTC
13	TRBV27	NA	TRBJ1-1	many	CASSPLTGPEAFF	TGTGCCAGCAGTCCCCTAACAGGCCCTGAAGCTTTCTTT
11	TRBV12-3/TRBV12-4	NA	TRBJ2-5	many	CASSPGETQYF	TGTGCCAGCAGCCCGGGAGAGACCCAGTACTTC
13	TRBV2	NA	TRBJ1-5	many	CASRAEEGQPQHF	TGTGCCAGCAGGGCAGAGGAAGGGCAGCCCCAGCATTTT
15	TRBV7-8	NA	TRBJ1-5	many	CASSLTGKNNQPQHF	TGTGCCAGCAGCCTTACAGGGAAAAACAATCAGCCCCAGCATTTT
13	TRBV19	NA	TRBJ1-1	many	CASSLGKNTEAFF	TGTGCCAGCAGCTTAGGCAAGAACACTGAAGCTTTCTTT